Presented here are 18 T cell receptor beta chains from one specimen sequenced in a study of blood T cell repertoires in COVID-19. Only in-frame clones appear in the TCRdb table, and some are missing; sequencing was by immunoSEQ multiplex PCR. The sample consists of about 180,000 clones, 70% to 90% of them appearing once. Sequenced material: peripheral blood. The receptors were gathered from a man in his sixties with acute or convalescent COVID-19.

The rearrangement links TRBV5-8 to TRBJ1-2; no clear D gene. V lost 4 bases, J lost 6 bases, and 7 bases lay in between. This CDR3 comprises 11 residues. Germline V lookup: CDR1 SGHTS, CDR2 YDEGEE. Here the CDR3 reads CASSTRNGYTF. DNA for the CDR3: TGTGCCAGCAGCACCAGAAATGGCTACACCTTC.

V and J are TRBV5-1 and TRBJ2-6; D is undetermined. V was clipped by 0 bases and J by 3 bases, with 4 bases between them. The CDR3 contains 14 residues. CDR1 is SGHRS, CDR2 YFSETQ, per germline. CDR3 protein: CASSLGYGANVLTF. The CDR3 region has the DNA TGCGCCAGCAGCTTGGGCTATGGGGCCAACGTCCTGACTTTC.

J is TRBJ1-6 and V is TRBV7-9, with 9 bases matching TRBD1. V shed 3 bases and J 6 bases; nucleotides not matched to a gene: 0. The CDR3 runs 14 residues. From germline, CDR1 is SEHNR and CDR2 FQNEAQ (reference sequence). CDR3 loop: CASSLDRGNSPLHF. The CDR3 bases are TGTGCCAGCAGCTTGGACAGGGGTAATTCACCCCTCCACTTT.

V is TRBV6-5 and J is TRBJ2-7; 7 bases line up with TRBD2. The germline V gene encodes CDR1 MNHEY and CDR2 SVGAGI. The V segment lost 2 bases and the J segment 3 bases; nucleotides outside the gene matches: 7. The CDR3 has 15 residues. As DNA, the CDR3 is TGTGCCAGCAGTTACCCCCGCGGGGGAGGCTACGAGCAGTACTTC. Translation: CASSYPRGGGYEQYF.

J is TRBJ1-1 and V is TRBV29-1; D is ambiguous. The V gene lost 4 bases and the J gene lost 4 bases, with 13 bases spanning the gap. Germline values: CDR1 SQVTM, CDR2 ANQGSEA. This CDR3 contains 13 residues. DNA of the CDR3: TGCAGCGTTGGAAGGGAGGTGGGCACTGAAGCTTTCTTT. Its translation: CSVGREVGTEAFF.

J is TRBJ1-3 and V is TRBV28; weak D call: TRBD1 (6 bases). The CDR3 consists of 14 residues. Germline V gives CDR1 MDHEN, CDR2 SYDVKM. V dropped 7 bases and J dropped 1 base, with 11 bases sitting between them. CDR3 nucleotide sequence: TGTGCCAGCAATCTAGGGGGTTCTGGAAACACCATATATTTT. Its translation is CASNLGGSGNTIYF.

The chain combines TRBV3-1 (or the pseudogene TRBV3-2) with TRBJ1-6; D is perhaps TRBD1 (6 bases). The CDR3 contains 15 residues. V was shortened by 4 bases and J by 8 bases, with 15 bases between the two germline ends. CDR1 is LGHDT and CDR2 is YNNKEL in the germline V gene (reference sequence). CDR3 protein: CASSPGQQGDSPLHF. The CDR3, as DNA: TGTGCCAGCAGCCCGGGTCAACAGGGAGATTCACCCCTCCACTTT.

V gene TRBV5-1 combines with J gene TRBJ2-2, with D possibly being TRBD1 (5 bases). Trimming took off 3 bases at V and 6 bases at J, with 12 bases between the two ends. Germline values: CDR1 SGHRS, CDR2 YFSETQ. The CDR3 is 14 residues long. This CDR3 reads CASSYGQQAGELFF. DNA for the CDR3: TGCGCCAGCAGCTATGGACAACAGGCCGGGGAGCTGTTTTTT. The full variable domain, in which reference TRBV5-1 and TRBJ2-2 provide the parts outside the CDR3, is KAGVTQTPRYLIKTRGQQVTLSCSPISGHRSVSWYQQTPGQGLQFLFEYFSETQRNKGNFPGRFSGRQFSNSRSEMNVSTLELGDSALYLCASSYGQQAGELFFGEGSRLTVL.

The chain joins TRBV27 to TRBJ1-4, with 11 nucleotides matching TRBD1. CDR1 is MNHEY, CDR2 SMNVEV, per germline (reference sequence). This CDR3 region has 16 residues. Trimming removed 6 bases from V and 11 bases from J; junction bases left unmatched: 14. The CDR3: CASSSGTGGRPAKLFF. DNA for the CDR3: TGTGCCAGCAGCTCCGGGACAGGGGGACGCCCGGCTAAACTGTTTTTT.

The chain joins TRBV5-6 to TRBJ2-5; 11 positions agree with TRBD1. Germline V lookup: CDR1 SGHDT, CDR2 YYEEEE. V lost 1 base, J lost 1 base, and 6 bases stayed unmatched. This CDR3 contains 17 residues. The DNA of the CDR3 is TGTGCCAGCAGCTTGATTGGGACAGGGGGAAGCCAAGAGACCCAGTACTTC. This translates into CASSLIGTGGSQETQYF.

This chain connects TRBV2 to TRBJ1-5; possibly TRBD1 for D (5 bases). The V gene's germline CDR1 is SNHLY and CDR2 FYNNEI. The V gene lost 0 bases and the J gene lost 9 bases, with 15 bases spanning the gap. This CDR3 spans 15 amino acids. CDR3 amino acids: CASSEAGGSRRPQHF. The CDR3 bases are TGTGCCAGCAGTGAAGCGGGGGGATCCAGGCGGCCCCAGCATTTT.

The chain combines TRBV10-3 with TRBJ2-3; 9 nucleotides agree with TRBD2. Germline values: CDR1 ENHRY, CDR2 SYGVKD. There are 16 residues in the CDR3. The V segment lost 7 bases and the J segment 5 bases; nucleotides outside the gene matches: 13. DNA for the CDR3: TGTGCCATCACCCCGGGACTAGCCCCCAGAGGAGATACGCAGTATTTT. Translation: CAITPGLAPRGDTQYF.

The CDR3 here is CASSVMEGTNTGELFF. The CDR3 DNA reads as TGTGCCAGCAGCGTTATGGAGGGAACGAACACCGGGGAGCTGTTTTTT. The genes are TRBV9 and TRBJ2-2; D may be TRBD2 (6 bases). V was pared by 2 bases and J by 0 bases, with 11 bases between. The CDR3 extends over 16 amino acids. In germline, CDR1 is SGDLS, CDR2 YYNGEE.

This clone was detected a few times. V usage is TRBV28 and J usage is TRBJ2-7; D is perhaps TRBD2 (6 bases). The CDR3 is 14 amino acids. V lost 4 bases, J lost 6 bases, and 16 bases lay in between. The germline V gene encodes CDR1 MDHEN and CDR2 SYDVKM. DNA for the CDR3: TGTGCCAGCAGTTCGGCTAGCGCATTATTCGAGCAGTACTTC. Its translation: CASSSASALFEQYF.

In nucleotides, the CDR3 is TGTGCCAGCAGCCGGGGACACCAGTACGAGCAGTACTTC. This codes for CASSRGHQYEQYF. The V call is TRBV7-6, the J call TRBJ2-7; TRBD1 is a possible D gene (6 bases). The CDR3 extends over 13 amino acids. Germline V gene lookup returns CDR1 SGHVS and CDR2 FNYEAQ. V lost 5 bases, J lost 4 bases, and 12 bases lay in between.

The gene calls are TRBV7-2 and TRBJ2-7; 10 bases line up with TRBD1. The CDR3 runs 16 residues. Germline V CDR1 and CDR2: SGHTA, FQGNSA. The V segment lost 1 base and the J segment 7 bases; nucleotides outside the gene matches: 10. The CDR3 is CASSLGPGQGLGEQYF. The CDR3, as DNA: TGTGCCAGCAGCTTAGGCCCGGGACAGGGGCTAGGAGAGCAGTACTTC.

V usage is TRBV19 and J usage is TRBJ2-2; 8 bases align to TRBD2. Trimming cost V 10 bases and J 5 bases; bases outside gene matches: 9. Germline V gene data show CDR1 as LNHDA and CDR2 as SQIVND (reference sequence). The CDR3 covers 14 residues. CDR3 sequence: CATPGLGRTGELFF. The CDR3 region has the DNA TGTGCCACCCCGGGACTAGGGCGGACCGGGGAGCTGTTTTTT.

The genes are TRBV19 and TRBJ2-5, with 10 bases lining up with TRBD1. The CDR3 contains 14 residues. From germline, CDR1 is LNHDA and CDR2 SQIVND (reference sequence). V lost 7 bases and J lost 5; bases outside the gene matches: 7. The CDR3: CASKGQGMRETQYF. CDR3 DNA: TGTGCCAGTAAGGGACAGGGGATGAGGGAGACCCAGTACTTC.